The following is a T cell receptor beta chain sequence with its context. Its antigen is not identified. These data come from a study of blood T cells in healthy people across ages. Study-level results: CMV infection status of these donors was not known. The authors considered diversity estimates from one million T cells to be underestimates.

V lost 0 bases to trimming and J lost 6 bases, with 13 bases between them. The CDR3 extends over 15 amino acids. Germline V gives CDR1 LNHNV, CDR2 YYDKDF (reference sequence). A second PCR of 7 to 11 cycles used a sample-barcoded 5' primer and a J-beta primer mix. The template-switch adaptor, which had 12 random nucleotides, put a tag on each cDNA molecule. MiXCR was run by TCRdb on the 5' RACE reads, yielding one entry per CDR3 protein. The sample includes fewer than 2 million distinct CDR3 sequences, 35% to 50% of them seen just once. The authors extracted at least 5 micrograms of total RNA per sample.

The chain has TRBV15 and TRBJ2-3; either TRBD1 or TRBD2 may supply D (5 bases each). This receptor was obtained from a human donor in good health. Sample: blood. CDR3 amino acids: CATSRDGTSSDTQYF. DNA for the CDR3: TGTGCCACCAGCAGAGATGGGACCTCCTCTGATACGCAGTATTTT.